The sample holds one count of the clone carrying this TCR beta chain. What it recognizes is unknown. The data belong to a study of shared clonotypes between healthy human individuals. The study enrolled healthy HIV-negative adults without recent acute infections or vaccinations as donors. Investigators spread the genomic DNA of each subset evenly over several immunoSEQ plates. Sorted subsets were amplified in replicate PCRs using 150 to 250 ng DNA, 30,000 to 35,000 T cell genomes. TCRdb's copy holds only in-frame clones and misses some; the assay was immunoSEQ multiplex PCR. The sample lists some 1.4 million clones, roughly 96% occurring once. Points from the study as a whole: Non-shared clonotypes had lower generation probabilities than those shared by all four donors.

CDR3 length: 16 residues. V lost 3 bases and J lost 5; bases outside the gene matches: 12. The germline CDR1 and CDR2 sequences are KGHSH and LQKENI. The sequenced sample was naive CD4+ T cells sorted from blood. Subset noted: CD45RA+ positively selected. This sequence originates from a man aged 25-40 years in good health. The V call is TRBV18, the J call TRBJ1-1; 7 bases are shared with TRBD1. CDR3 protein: CASSPVGGGGGTEAFF. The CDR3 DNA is TGTGCCAGCTCACCGGTCGGGGGAGGGGGCGGAACTGAAGCTTTCTTT.